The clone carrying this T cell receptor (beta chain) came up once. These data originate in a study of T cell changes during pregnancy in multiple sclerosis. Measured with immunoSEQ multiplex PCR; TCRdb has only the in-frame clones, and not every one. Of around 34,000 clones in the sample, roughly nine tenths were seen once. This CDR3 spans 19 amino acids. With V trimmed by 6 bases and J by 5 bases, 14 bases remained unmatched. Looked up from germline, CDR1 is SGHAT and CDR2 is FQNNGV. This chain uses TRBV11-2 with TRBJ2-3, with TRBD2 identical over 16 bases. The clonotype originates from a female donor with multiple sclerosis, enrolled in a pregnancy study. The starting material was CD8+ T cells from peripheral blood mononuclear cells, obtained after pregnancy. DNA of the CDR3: TGTGCCAGCAGTCCGGGACTAGCGGGGGGGCCGGTAAAGGGAGATACGCAGTATTTT. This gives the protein CASSPGLAGGPVKGDTQYF.